Listed here is a single TCR beta chain. Its antigen is undetermined. Repertoires were generated with immunoSEQ multiplex PCR, while TCRdb's copy carries only in-frame clones and drops some. The table includes approximately 150,000 clones, roughly 90% detected once. The data originate from a study of T cell responses to AZD1222 COVID-19 vaccine. On the study more broadly: The analysis combined second doses at about 4 or about 12 weeks.

Study observations and caveats: Possibly, clonal diversity was underestimated; donors were largely white British and included more females. AZD1222 recipients seropositive at baseline numbered only 5 or 6.

Germline CDR1 and CDR2: SGHTA and FQGNSA. The length of the CDR3 is 15 residues. V was pared by 1 base and J by 0 bases, with 9 bases between. The sequencing here drew on peripheral blood, taken on day 0 of AZD1222 vaccination. The source of this sequence is an adult in good health. V usage is TRBV7-2 and J usage is TRBJ1-1; a possible D gene is TRBD1 (5 bases). For the CDR3, the DNA is TGTGCCAGCAGCTTAGGGGACGTTTTGAACACTGAAGCTTTCTTT. Translation gives CASSLGDVLNTEAFF.